These 11 T cell receptor beta chains share one sample of origin, sequenced in a study of T-cell memory formation after mild COVID-19. From the 5' RACE reads, TCRdb called clonotypes with MiXCR, one entry per CDR3 protein. The table has 400,000 or so distinct CDR3 sequences, around 19% seen once. The sequencing input was PBMCs or a T cell subset sorted from them (not recorded which). The receptors shown here come from an adult woman who had mild COVID-19 (a few samples of this study predate the infection). Cell type and time point are not known.

The gene calls are TRBV7-2 and TRBJ1-1; the D gene is possibly TRBD1 (5 bases). CDR3 length: 15 residues. Germline V gene data show CDR1 as SGHTA and CDR2 as FQGNSA. V lost 1 base to trimming and J lost 4 bases, with 13 bases between them. The CDR3 loop is CASSLEAGRPTEAFF. The CDR3 bases are TGTGCCAGCAGCTTAGAGGCGGGGCGGCCCACTGAAGCTTTCTTT.

At least ten counts were recorded for this clonotype. The V and J genes are TRBV5-5 and TRBJ1-5, with TRBD1 as a possible D gene (6 bases). Trimming cost V 0 bases and J 8 bases, with 12 bases left between them. Germline loops: CDR1 SGHKS, CDR2 YYEKEE (reference sequence). This CDR3 has 14 amino acids. The CDR3, as DNA: TGTGCCAGCAGCTTGGCCGGGGGCAACAAGCCCCAGCATTTT. Amino acid sequence: CASSLAGGNKPQHF.

This clonotype occurred a few times. The V call is TRBV20-1, the J call TRBJ2-3, with a possible D match to TRBD2 (6 bases). Deletions cut 0 bases from V and 3 bases from J, with 16 bases between. CDR3 length: 16 residues. Germline values: CDR1 DFQATT, CDR2 SNEGSKA (reference sequence). The CDR3 sequence is CSARDRQGGSTDTQYF. CDR3 sequence (DNA): TGCAGTGCTAGAGATCGGCAGGGAGGTTCGACAGATACGCAGTATTTT.

The chain recombines TRBV3-1 with TRBJ2-3; maybe TRBD1 (6 bases). Germline lookup yields CDR1 LGHDT and CDR2 YNNKEL (reference sequence). Trimming left V 0 bases short and J 2 bases short, with 12 bases between. CDR3 size: 16 residues. CDR3: CASSQDLRDTTDTQYF. CDR3 bases: TGTGCCAGCAGCCAAGATCTCCGGGACACCACAGATACGCAGTATTTT.

V gene TRBV19 combines with J gene TRBJ1-2; D possibly corresponds to TRBD1 (6 bases). Germline values: CDR1 LNHDA, CDR2 SQIVND (reference sequence). The CDR3 spans 11 residues. V lost 11 bases, J lost 3 bases, and 10 bases lay in between. CDR3 sequence: CAGRGDYGYTF. CDR3 nucleotide sequence: TGTGCCGGCAGGGGAGACTATGGCTACACCTTC.

There are a few counts of this clonotype. The CDR3 loop is CASSDLQYQETQYF. In nucleotides, the CDR3 is TGTGCCAGCAGTGACTTACAGTACCAAGAGACCCAGTACTTC. J is TRBJ2-5 and V is TRBV2, with no clear D. Germline CDR1 and CDR2: SNHLY and FYNNEI. This CDR3 is 14 amino acids long. Trimming removed 3 bases at V and 0 bases at J, with 8 bases between.

J is TRBJ1-1 and V is TRBV7-9; D unclear. Germline V gene sequence: CDR1 SEHNR, CDR2 FQNEAQ (reference sequence). V was clipped by 8 bases and J by 2 bases, with 9 bases between them. The CDR3 sequence is 12 residues long. The CDR3 nucleotides are TGTGCCAGCGGACGGGCCAACACTGAAGCTTTCTTT. Translated: CASGRANTEAFF.

This chain uses TRBV20-1 with TRBJ2-3, with D perhaps assigned TRBD1 or TRBD2 (6 bases each). The CDR3 sequence is 14 residues long. V gave up 3 bases and J gave up 1 base, with 11 bases separating them. Germline assignment: CDR1 DFQATT and CDR2 SNEGSKA (reference sequence). Here the CDR3 DNA reads TGCAGTGCTAGGGAACGGGGGCGCACAGATACGCAGTATTTT. This encodes CSARERGRTDTQYF.

This clonotype has just a few counts. V usage is TRBV6-2 or TRBV6-3 and J usage is TRBJ2-3, with TRBD2 identical over 10 bases. The CDR3 runs 17 residues. CDR1 is MNHEY, CDR2 SVGEGT, per germline. The J segment lost 3 bases and the V segment lost 4 bases, leaving 10 bases of the junction unmatched. CDR3 region: CASSSWTSGEETDTQYF. The CDR3 bases are TGTGCCAGCAGTTCCTGGACTAGCGGAGAAGAAACAGATACGCAGTATTTT.

This clonotype was counted only a few times. V usage is TRBV14 and J usage is TRBJ1-1; D is undetermined. The V and J ends lost 1 base and 0 bases respectively, with 6 bases between them. CDR1 and CDR2 from the germline V gene are SGHDN and FVKESK. This CDR3 spans 14 amino acids. This CDR3 reads CASSQAGLNTEAFF. The CDR3 bases are TGTGCCAGCAGCCAAGCAGGATTGAACACTGAAGCTTTCTTT.

The rearrangement links TRBV5-1 to TRBJ2-7, with 8 bases matching TRBD1. The ends lost 3 bases at V and 6 bases at J; junction bases unmatched: 8. The CDR3 extends over 14 amino acids. Germline V lookup: CDR1 SGHRS, CDR2 YFSETQ. CDR3 in DNA: TGCGCCAGCAGCTCCACAGGGGGAATGGGCGAGCAGTACTTC. It codes for CASSSTGGMGEQYF.